This T cell receptor beta chain came from a study of shared clonotypes between healthy human individuals. Per the authors' pipeline: Filtering was not the same, since immunoSEQ gave junction-only sequences without quality scores. Sequencing was performed with immunoSEQ multiplex PCR; in TCRdb, only in-frame clones are kept and a portion is missing. V and J calls and clone size are given by that table; D and trimming were obtained from the DNA. This table has about 530,000 clones, around 79% appearing once. V was trimmed by 1 base and J by 4 bases, leaving 11 bases between them. CDR1 and CDR2 (germline): LNHNV, YYDKDF (reference sequence). CDR3 size: 14 residues.

Material: PBMCs. The gene calls are TRBV15 and TRBJ2-7; TRBD2 might be the D (6 bases). This clonotype originated in a woman aged 40 to 50 in good health. Some clones in this sample may be carry-over from other donors' samples. CDR3 nucleotide sequence: TGTGCCACCAGCAGAGTTGCGGGACTTTACGAGCAGTACTTC. This codes for CATSRVAGLYEQYF.